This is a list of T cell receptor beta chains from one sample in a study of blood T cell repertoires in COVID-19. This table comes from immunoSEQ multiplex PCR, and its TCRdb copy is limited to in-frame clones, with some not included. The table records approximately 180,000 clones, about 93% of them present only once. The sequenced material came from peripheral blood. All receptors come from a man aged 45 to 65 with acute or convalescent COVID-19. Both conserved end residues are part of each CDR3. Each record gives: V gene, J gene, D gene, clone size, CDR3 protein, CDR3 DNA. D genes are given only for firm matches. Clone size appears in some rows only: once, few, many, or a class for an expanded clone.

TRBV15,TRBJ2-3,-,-,CATSRGGDTQYF,TGTGCCACCAGCAGAGGAGGGGATACGCAGTATTTT
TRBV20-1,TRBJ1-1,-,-,CSASYNTEAFF,TGCAGTGCTAGTTATAACACTGAAGCTTTCTTT
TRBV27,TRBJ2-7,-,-,CASSLKGALSYEQYF,TGTGCCAGCAGTTTAAAAGGGGCGCTCTCCTACGAGCAGTACTTC
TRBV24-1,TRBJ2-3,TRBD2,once,CATSDSGGEDTQYF,TGTGCCACCAGTGATAGCGGGGGGGAAGATACGCAGTATTTT
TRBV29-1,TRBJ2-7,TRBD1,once,CSVRGQDNSYEQYF,TGCAGCGTACGCGGACAGGACAACTCCTACGAGCAGTACTTC
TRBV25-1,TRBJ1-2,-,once,CASSELAGSHYGYTF,TGTGCCAGCAGTGAATTAGCTGGGTCCCACTATGGCTACACCTTC
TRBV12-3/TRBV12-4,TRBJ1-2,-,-,CASSPDRFSPYTF,TGTGCCAGCAGTCCCGACAGGTTTAGCCCCTACACCTTC
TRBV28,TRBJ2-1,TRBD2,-,CASSEQGLAGLYNEQFF,TGTGCCAGCAGTGAACAAGGACTAGCGGGACTCTACAATGAGCAGTTCTTC
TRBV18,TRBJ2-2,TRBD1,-,CASSPPRDRVTGELFF,TGTGCCAGCTCACCACCCCGGGACAGGGTTACCGGGGAGCTGTTTTTT
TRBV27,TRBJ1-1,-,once,CASTPWAGTEAFF,TGTGCCAGCACCCCGTGGGCGGGGACTGAAGCTTTCTTT
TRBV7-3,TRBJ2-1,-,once,CASSLPDNEQFF,TGTGCCAGCAGCTTACCGGACAATGAGCAGTTCTTC
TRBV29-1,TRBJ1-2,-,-,CSVAPRRGSNYGYTF,TGCAGCGTTGCCCCAAGGAGGGGCTCTAACTATGGCTACACCTTC
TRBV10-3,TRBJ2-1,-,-,CAISDSGAEKYNEQFF,TGTGCCATCAGTGACAGTGGAGCGGAGAAGTACAATGAGCAGTTCTTC
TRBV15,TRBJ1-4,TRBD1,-,CATRTGSPANEKLFF,TGTGCCACCCGGACAGGGTCGCCAGCTAATGAAAAACTGTTTTTT
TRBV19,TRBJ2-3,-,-,CASRGGADTQYF,TGTGCCAGTAGAGGAGGGGCAGATACGCAGTATTTT
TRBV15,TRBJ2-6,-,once,CATSRDLGRLRSGANVLTF,TGTGCCACCAGCAGAGATTTGGGCAGGTTGAGATCTGGGGCCAACGTCCTGACTTTC
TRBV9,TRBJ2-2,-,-,CASSVVLGGTGELFF,TGTGCCAGCAGCGTAGTGCTAGGGGGCACCGGGGAGCTGTTTTTT
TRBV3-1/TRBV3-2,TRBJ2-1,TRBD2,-,CASSPTGLAGGSNEQFF,TGTGCCAGCAGCCCGACCGGACTAGCGGGAGGGTCCAATGAGCAGTTCTTC
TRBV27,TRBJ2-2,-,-,CASSKQVSSTGELFF,TGTGCCAGCAGCAAACAGGTTTCCTCCACCGGGGAGCTGTTTTTT
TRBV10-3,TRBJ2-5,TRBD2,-,CAIGTSEGLETQYF,TGTGCCATCGGGACTAGCGAAGGGTTGGAGACCCAGTACTTC
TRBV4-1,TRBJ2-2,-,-,CASSQDVRTRGNTGELFF,TGCGCCAGCAGCCAAGACGTACGGACCAGGGGGAACACCGGGGAGCTGTTTTTT
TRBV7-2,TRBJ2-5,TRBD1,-,CASSPSRDRGRRRETQYF,TGTGCCAGCAGCCCGAGCCGGGACAGGGGGCGCCGACGAGAGACCCAGTACTTC
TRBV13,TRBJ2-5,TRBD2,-,CASSPPGALAGGETQYF,TGTGCCAGCAGCCCCCCGGGTGCTCTAGCGGGAGGAGAGACCCAGTACTTC